Sequencing of this T cell receptor beta chain was carried out in a study of CD8 T cells in ankylosing spondylitis. Via MiXCR, TCRdb re-called the 5' RACE reads, giving one row per CDR3 protein. Of approximately 250,000 distinct CDR3 sequences listed, roughly 32% are singletons. Overall study findings and caveats: Ankylosing spondylitis blood appeared to be characterized by a TCR beta motif of about 8 highly homologous variants. It was reported that disease-linked clones were significantly enriched in matched ankylosing spondylitis synovial fluid. Peripheral blood samples showed relatively rare disease-linked clones, and these clones were CD8+.

A word on this clonotype: Its antigen is not identified.

The CDR3 extends over 12 amino acids. Germline CDR1 LNHNV, CDR2 YYDKDF (reference sequence). V was clipped by 3 bases and J by 11 bases; unmatched bases: 4. The clonotype was recovered from a male donor with ankylosing spondylitis or in good health (not recorded which). V gene TRBV15 combines with J gene TRBJ1-5; 7 bases fit TRBD1. The sequencing input was blood, either unsorted or a sorted T cell fraction (not recorded which). The CDR3 is CATSSSGQTQHF. The CDR3 region has the DNA TGTGCCACCAGCAGTTCGGGACAGACCCAGCATTTT.